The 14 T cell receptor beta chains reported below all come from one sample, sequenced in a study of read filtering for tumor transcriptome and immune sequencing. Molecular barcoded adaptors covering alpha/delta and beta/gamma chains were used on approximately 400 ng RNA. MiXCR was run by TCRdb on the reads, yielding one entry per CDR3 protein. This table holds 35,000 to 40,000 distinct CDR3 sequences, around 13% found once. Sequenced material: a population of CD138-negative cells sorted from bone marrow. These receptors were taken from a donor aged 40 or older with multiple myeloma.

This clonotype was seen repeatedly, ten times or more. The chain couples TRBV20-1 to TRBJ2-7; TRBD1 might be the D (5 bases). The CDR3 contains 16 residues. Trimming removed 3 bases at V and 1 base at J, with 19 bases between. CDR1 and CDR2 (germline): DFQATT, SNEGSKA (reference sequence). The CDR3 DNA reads TGCAGTGCTAGGGAAACAGGATTTATCACTTCCTACGAGCAGTACTTC. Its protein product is CSARETGFITSYEQYF.

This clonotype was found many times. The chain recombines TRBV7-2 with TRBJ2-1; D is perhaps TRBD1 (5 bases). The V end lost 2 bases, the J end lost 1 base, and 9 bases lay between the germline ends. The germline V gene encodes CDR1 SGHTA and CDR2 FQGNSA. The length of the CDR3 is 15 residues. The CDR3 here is CASSLPRVSYNEQFF. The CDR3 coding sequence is TGTGCCAGCAGCTTACCCAGGGTGTCCTACAATGAGCAGTTCTTC. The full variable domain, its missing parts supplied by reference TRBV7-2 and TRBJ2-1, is GAGVSQSPSNKVTEKGKDVELRCDPISGHTALYWYRQSLGQGLEFLIYFQGNSAPDKSGLPSDRFSAERTGGSVSTLTIQRTQQEDSAVYLCASSLPRVSYNEQFFGPGTRLTVL.

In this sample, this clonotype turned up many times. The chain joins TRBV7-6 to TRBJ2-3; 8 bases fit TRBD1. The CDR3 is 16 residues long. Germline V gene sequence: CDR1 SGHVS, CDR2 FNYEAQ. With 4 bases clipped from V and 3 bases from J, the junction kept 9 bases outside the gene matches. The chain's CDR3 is CASSSAQGALTDTQYF. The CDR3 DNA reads TGTGCCAGCAGCTCCGCCCAGGGGGCCTTAACAGATACGCAGTATTTT.

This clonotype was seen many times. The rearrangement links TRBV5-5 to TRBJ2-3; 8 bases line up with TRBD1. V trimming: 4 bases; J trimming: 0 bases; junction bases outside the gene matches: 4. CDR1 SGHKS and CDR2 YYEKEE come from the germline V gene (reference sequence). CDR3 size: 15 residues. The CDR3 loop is CASSPGTGSTDTQYF. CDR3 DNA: TGTGCCAGCAGCCCCGGGACAGGAAGCACAGATACGCAGTATTTT. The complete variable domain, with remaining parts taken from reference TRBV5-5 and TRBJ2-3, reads DAGVTQSPTHLIKTRGQQVTLRCSPISGHKSVSWYQQVLGQGPQFIFQYYEKEERGRGNFPDRFSARQFPNYSSELNVNALLLGDSALYLCASSPGTGSTDTQYFGPGTRLTVL.

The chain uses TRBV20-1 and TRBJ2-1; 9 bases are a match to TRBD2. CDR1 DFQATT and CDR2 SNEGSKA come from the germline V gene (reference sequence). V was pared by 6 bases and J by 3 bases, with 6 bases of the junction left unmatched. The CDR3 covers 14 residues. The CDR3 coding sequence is TGCAGTGCCTTTGGCGGGGGGGTCTACAATGAGCAGTTCTTC. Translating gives CSAFGGGVYNEQFF.

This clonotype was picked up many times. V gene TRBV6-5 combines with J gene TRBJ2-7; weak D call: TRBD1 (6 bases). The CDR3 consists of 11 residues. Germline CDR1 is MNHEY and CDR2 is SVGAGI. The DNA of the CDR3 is TGTGCAGTCCGGGACACCTACGAGCAGTACTTC. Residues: CAVRDTYEQYF.

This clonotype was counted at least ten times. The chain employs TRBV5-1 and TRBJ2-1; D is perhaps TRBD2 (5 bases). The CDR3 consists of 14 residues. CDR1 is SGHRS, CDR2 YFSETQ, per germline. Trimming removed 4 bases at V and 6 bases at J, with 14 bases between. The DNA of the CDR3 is TGCGCCAGCAGCGATCAGTCTGGGAGCAATGAGCAGTTCTTC. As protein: CASSDQSGSNEQFF.

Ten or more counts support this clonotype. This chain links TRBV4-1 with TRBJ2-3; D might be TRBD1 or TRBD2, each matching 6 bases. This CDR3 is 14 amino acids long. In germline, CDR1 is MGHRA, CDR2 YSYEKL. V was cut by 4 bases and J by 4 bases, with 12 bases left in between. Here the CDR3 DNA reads TGCGCCAGCAGCCTTAGGGGGGATGCAGATACGCAGTATTTT. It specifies CASSLRGDADTQYF.

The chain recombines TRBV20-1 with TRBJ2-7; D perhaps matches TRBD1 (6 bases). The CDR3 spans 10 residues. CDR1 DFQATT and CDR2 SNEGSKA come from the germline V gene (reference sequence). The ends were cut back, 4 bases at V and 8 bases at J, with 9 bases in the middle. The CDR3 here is CSANRVKQYF. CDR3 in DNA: TGCAGTGCTAACAGGGTAAAGCAGTACTTC.

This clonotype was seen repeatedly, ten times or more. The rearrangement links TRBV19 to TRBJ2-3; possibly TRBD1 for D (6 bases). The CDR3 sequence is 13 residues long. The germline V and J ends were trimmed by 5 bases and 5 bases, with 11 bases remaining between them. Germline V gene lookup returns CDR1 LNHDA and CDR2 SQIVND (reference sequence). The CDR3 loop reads CASSDQQGDTQYF. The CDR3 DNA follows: TGTGCCAGTAGTGACCAACAGGGAGATACGCAGTATTTT.

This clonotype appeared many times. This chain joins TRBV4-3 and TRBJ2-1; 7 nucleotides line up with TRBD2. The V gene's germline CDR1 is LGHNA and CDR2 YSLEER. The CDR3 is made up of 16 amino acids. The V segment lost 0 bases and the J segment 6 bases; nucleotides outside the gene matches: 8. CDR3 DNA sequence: TGCGCCAGCAGCCAAGATATACTAGCGCTGGTCAATGAGCAGTTCTTC. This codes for CASSQDILALVNEQFF.

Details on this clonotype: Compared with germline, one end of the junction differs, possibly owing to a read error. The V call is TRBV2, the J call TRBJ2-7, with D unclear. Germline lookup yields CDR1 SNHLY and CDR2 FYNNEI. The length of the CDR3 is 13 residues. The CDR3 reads CASSQAWPYERYF. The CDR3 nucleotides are TGCGCCAGCAGTCAGGCATGGCCCTACGAGCGGTACTTC.

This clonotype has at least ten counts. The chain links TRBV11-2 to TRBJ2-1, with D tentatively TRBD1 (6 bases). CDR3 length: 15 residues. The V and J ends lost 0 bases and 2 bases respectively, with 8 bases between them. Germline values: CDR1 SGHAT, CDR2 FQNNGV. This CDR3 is CASSLDRGPYNEQFF. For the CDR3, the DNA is TGTGCCAGCAGCTTAGACAGGGGTCCCTACAATGAGCAGTTCTTC.

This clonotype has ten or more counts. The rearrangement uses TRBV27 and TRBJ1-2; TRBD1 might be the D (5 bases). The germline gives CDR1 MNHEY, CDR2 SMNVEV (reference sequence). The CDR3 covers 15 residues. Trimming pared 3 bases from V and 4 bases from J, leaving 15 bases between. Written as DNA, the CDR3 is TGTGCCAGCAGTTTGGAGGGTAGGGGTGGCTATGGCTACACCTTC. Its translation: CASSLEGRGGYGYTF.